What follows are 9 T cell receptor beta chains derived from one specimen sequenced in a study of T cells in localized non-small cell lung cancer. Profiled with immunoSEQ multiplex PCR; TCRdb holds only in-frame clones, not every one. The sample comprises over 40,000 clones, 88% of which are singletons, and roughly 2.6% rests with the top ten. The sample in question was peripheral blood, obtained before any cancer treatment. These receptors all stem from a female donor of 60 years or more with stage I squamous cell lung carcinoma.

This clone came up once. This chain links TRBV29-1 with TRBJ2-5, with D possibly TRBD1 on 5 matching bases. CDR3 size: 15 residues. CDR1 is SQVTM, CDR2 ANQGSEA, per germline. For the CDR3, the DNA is TGCATAGAGGCAGGACATACATCCCCACCAGAGACCCAGTACTTC. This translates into CIEAGHTSPPETQYF.

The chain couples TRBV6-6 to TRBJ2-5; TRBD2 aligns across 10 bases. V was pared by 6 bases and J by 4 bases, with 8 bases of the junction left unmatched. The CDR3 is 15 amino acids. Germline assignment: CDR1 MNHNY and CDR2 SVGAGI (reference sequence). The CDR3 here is CASSLVAGGGETQYF. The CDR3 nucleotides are TGTGCCAGCAGCCTCGTAGCGGGAGGTGGAGAGACCCAGTACTTC.

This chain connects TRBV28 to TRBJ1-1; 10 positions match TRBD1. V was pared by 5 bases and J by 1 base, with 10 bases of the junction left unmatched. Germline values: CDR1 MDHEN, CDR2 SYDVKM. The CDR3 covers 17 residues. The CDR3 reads CASSPTGQGLGNTEAFF. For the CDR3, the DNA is TGTGCCAGCAGTCCCACGGGACAGGGGCTGGGGAACACTGAAGCTTTCTTT.

CDR3 nucleotides: TGTGCCAGCAGCTTCACCCCGGGCGTCAATGAAAAACTGTTTTTT. Translating gives CASSFTPGVNEKLFF. The rearrangement links TRBV7-2 to TRBJ1-4; D is ambiguous. Trimming took 3 bases from V and 5 from J, leaving 13 bases between them. This CDR3 has 15 residues. Germline V gene sequence: CDR1 SGHTA, CDR2 FQGNSA. The full variable domain, completed using reference TRBV7-2 and TRBJ1-4, is GAGVSQSPSNKVTEKGKDVELRCDPISGHTALYWYRQSLGQGLEFLIYFQGNSAPDKSGLPSDRFSAERTGGSVSTLTIQRTQQEDSAVYLCASSFTPGVNEKLFFGSGTQLSVL.

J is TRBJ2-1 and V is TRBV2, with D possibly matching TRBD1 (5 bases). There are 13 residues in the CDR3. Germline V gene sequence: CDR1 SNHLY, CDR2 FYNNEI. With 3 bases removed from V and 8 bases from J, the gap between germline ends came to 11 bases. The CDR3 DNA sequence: TGTGCCAGCAGTGATAGGGGTAGGCATGAGCAGTTCTTC. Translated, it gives CASSDRGRHEQFF.

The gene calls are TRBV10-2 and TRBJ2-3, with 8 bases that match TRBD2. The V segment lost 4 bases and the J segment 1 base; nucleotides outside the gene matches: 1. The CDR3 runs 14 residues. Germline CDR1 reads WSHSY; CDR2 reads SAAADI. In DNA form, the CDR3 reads TGCGCCAGCAGTGCGGGGGGGCGCACAGATACGCAGTATTTT. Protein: CASSAGGRTDTQYF.

The CDR3 spells CASTALRVTGELFF. The CDR3 region has the DNA TGTGCCAGCACGGCCCTAAGGGTCACCGGGGAGCTGTTTTTT. The chain couples TRBV2 to TRBJ2-2; D call uncertain. Per the germline V gene, CDR1 is SNHLY and CDR2 is FYNNEI. CDR3 length: 14 residues. Between the trimmed V and J ends, which lost 7 bases and 4 bases, there was a span of 13 bases. The variable domain in full, with the rest retrieved from reference TRBV2 and TRBJ2-2, is EPEVTQTPSHQVTQMGQEVILRCVPISNHLYFYWYRQILGQKVEFLVSFYNNEISEKSEIFDDQFSVERPDGSNFTLKIRSTKLEDSAMYFCASTALRVTGELFFGEGSRLTVL.

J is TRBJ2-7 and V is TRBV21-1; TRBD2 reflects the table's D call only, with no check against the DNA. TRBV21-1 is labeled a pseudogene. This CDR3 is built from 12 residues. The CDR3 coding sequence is TGTGCCAGCAGCAAAGTTCTTTTCCCGCAGTACTTC. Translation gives CASSKVLFPQYF.

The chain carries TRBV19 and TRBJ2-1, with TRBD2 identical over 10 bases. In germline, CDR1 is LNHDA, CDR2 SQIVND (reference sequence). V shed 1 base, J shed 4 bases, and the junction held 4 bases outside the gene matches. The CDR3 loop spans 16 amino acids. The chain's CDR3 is CASSIGTSGIYNEQFF. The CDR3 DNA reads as TGTGCCAGTAGTATAGGGACTAGCGGAATTTACAATGAGCAGTTCTTC.